The 25 T cell receptor beta chains in this list originate from one sample, sequenced in a study of technical replicates of blood from a handful of donors. Profiled with immunoSEQ multiplex PCR; TCRdb holds only in-frame clones, not every one. The repertoire consists of more than 90,000 clones, with approximately 94% occurring once and the leading ten covering 0.2% to 0.25%. The sample comprised T cells isolated from PBMCs. These receptors were collected from a human donor in good health.

The J gene is TRBJ1-5, the V gene TRBV19; D gene ambiguous. CDR1 is LNHDA and CDR2 is SQIVND in the germline V gene (reference sequence). The CDR3 covers 14 residues. V lost 5 bases, J lost 7 bases, and 15 bases lay in between. CDR3 nucleotides: TGTGCCAGTAGTCATAGAGGGATGGTACAGCCCCAGCATTTT. Residues: CASSHRGMVQPQHF.

Here the CDR3 DNA reads TGTGCCAGTAGTATCGGGGTCCCCGCCTACGAGCAGTACTTC. It is translated as CASSIGVPAYEQYF. J is TRBJ2-7 and V is TRBV19, with a possible D match to TRBD2 (5 bases). Germline CDR1 is LNHDA and CDR2 is SQIVND (reference sequence). V lost 3 bases and J lost 2, with 11 bases in between. CDR3 length equals 14 residues.

V and J are TRBV7-9 and TRBJ1-1, with 7 bases fitting TRBD1. This CDR3 region has 17 residues. After removal of 4 bases from V and 3 bases from J, the junction contained 14 bases not matched to a gene. Germline loops: CDR1 SEHNR, CDR2 FQNEAQ (reference sequence). The CDR3 DNA reads as TGTGCCAGCAGCTCACTAAGCGAGGGGGCGGGCGACACTGAAGCTTTCTTT. Amino acids: CASSSLSEGAGDTEAFF.

This chain joins TRBV9 and TRBJ2-5; 14 nucleotides agree with TRBD2. Per the germline V gene, CDR1 is SGDLS and CDR2 is YYNGEE. The CDR3 is 16 amino acids. V lost 6 bases to trimming and J lost 5 bases; unmatched junction nucleotides: 9. The CDR3 bases are TGTGCCAGCACCCGGATGGGGACTAGCGGGGGTGAGACCCAGTACTTC. It encodes CASTRMGTSGGETQYF.

The chain couples TRBV7-9 to TRBJ2-1; D is unclear. The length of the CDR3 is 13 residues. The ends were cut back, 7 bases at V and 7 bases at J, with 14 bases in the middle. Germline V gene lookup returns CDR1 SEHNR and CDR2 FQNEAQ (reference sequence). This CDR3 is CASILVTGNEQFF. The CDR3 nucleotides read TGTGCCAGCATCCTCGTCACGGGTAATGAGCAGTTCTTC.

About this clone itself: Germline and junction disagree at one end, which may indicate a read error. The chain has TRBV15 and TRBJ2-5, with a tentative D call TRBD1 (5 bases). The CDR3 totals 15 residues. The germline V gene has CDR1 LNHNV and CDR2 YYDKDF (reference sequence). The CDR3 reads CATSGDLTVQETQYF. The CDR3 bases are TGTGCCACCAGCGGAGACCTGACAGTCCAAGAGACCCAGTACTTC. Based on the CDR3 plus reference TRBV15 and TRBJ2-5, the full variable domain is DAMVIQNPRYQVTQFGKPVTLSCSQTLNHNVMYWYQQKSSQAPKLLFHYYDKDFNNEADTPDNFQSRRPNTSFCFLDIRSPGLGDTAMYLCATSGDLTVQETQYFGPGTRLLVL.

The chain carries TRBV2 and TRBJ2-7, with a tentative D call TRBD2 (7 bases). The CDR3 is 20 residues long. Germline assignment: CDR1 SNHLY and CDR2 FYNNEI. Trimming took off 8 bases at V and 6 bases at J, with 38 bases between the two ends. CDR3 region: CASYEMGGPRSDLSMGEQYF. Written as DNA, the CDR3 is TGTGCCAGCTATGAGATGGGGGGGCCACGATCCGACCTGTCAATGGGCGAGCAGTACTTC. Combining the CDR3 with reference TRBV2 and TRBJ2-7 gives the whole variable domain EPEVTQTPSHQVTQMGQEVILRCVPISNHLYFYWYRQILGQKVEFLVSFYNNEISEKSEIFDDQFSVERPDGSNFTLKIRSTKLEDSAMYFCASYEMGGPRSDLSMGEQYFGPGTRLTVT.

V is TRBV28 and J is TRBJ1-5, with D unresolved. Germline V gene lookup returns CDR1 MDHEN and CDR2 SYDVKM. V shed 1 base and J shed 6 bases, with 19 bases lying between them. CDR3 size: 17 residues. CDR3 DNA sequence: TGTGCCAGCAGTTTATCACCGGCGGGGAAGTTACGTCAGCCCCAGCATTTT. Residues: CASSLSPAGKLRQPQHF.

The V and J genes are TRBV14 and TRBJ2-1; D is possibly TRBD2 (5 bases). Trimming shortened V by 0 bases and J by 3 bases, and 15 bases separated the two germline ends. This CDR3 region has 17 residues. Germline values: CDR1 SGHDN, CDR2 FVKESK. CDR3 sequence: CASSQDRTAAIYNEQFF. CDR3 sequence (DNA): TGTGCCAGCAGCCAAGATCGAACAGCGGCGATCTACAATGAGCAGTTCTTC. The whole variable domain, remainder taken from reference TRBV14 and TRBJ2-1, is EAGVTQFPSHSVIEKGQTVTLRCDPISGHDNLYWYRRVMGKEIKFLLHFVKESKQDESGMPNNRFLAERTGGTYSTLKVQPAELEDSGVYFCASSQDRTAAIYNEQFFGPGTRLTVL.

V and J are TRBV7-9 and TRBJ2-7; TRBD1 matches at 7 bases. The germline V gene encodes CDR1 SEHNR and CDR2 FQNEAQ (reference sequence). J gave up 3 bases and V 5 bases, and 13 bases lay outside the gene matches. This CDR3 has 16 amino acids. DNA of the CDR3: TGTGCCAGCAGCCCCGCGGAAAGACAGGGCTACTACGAGCAGTACTTC. Its protein product is CASSPAERQGYYEQYF.

A single count supports this clone. The rearrangement uses TRBV21-1 and TRBJ1-3. TRBV21-1 is described as a pseudogene. The CDR3 extends over 18 amino acids. DNA for the CDR3: TGTGCCAGCAGCAAAGTACCGGGGACTATTAACTCTGGAAACACCATATATTTT. Its translation: CASSKVPGTINSGNTIYF.

This sequence joins TRBV25-1 and TRBJ1-2, with 9 bases that match TRBD1. This CDR3 is 16 amino acids long. Germline CDR1 and CDR2: MGHDK and SYGVNS. Trimming took 1 base from V and 1 from J; bases not matched to a gene: 4. The CDR3 protein is CASSEWGTGINYGYTF. In DNA form, the CDR3 reads TGTGCCAGCAGTGAATGGGGGACAGGGATTAACTATGGCTACACCTTC.

The chain is built from TRBV5-8 and TRBJ2-5, with TRBD1 matching 10 bases. The CDR3 extends over 16 amino acids. The V gene's germline CDR1 is SGHTS and CDR2 YDEGEE. J was trimmed by 4 bases and V by 3 bases; bases with no gene match: 9. The CDR3 region is CASSWGGQGIGETQYF. In DNA form, the CDR3 reads TGTGCCAGCAGCTGGGGGGGACAGGGGATTGGAGAGACCCAGTACTTC.

This rearrangement joins TRBV5-4 to TRBJ2-3; D unclear. CDR1 SGHNT and CDR2 YYREEE come from the germline V gene (reference sequence). The CDR3 is 15 amino acids. V lost 0 bases and J lost 0, with 8 bases in between. CDR3 coding DNA: TGTGCCAGCAGCTTGGTACTTTCCAGCACAGATACGCAGTATTTT. This gives the protein CASSLVLSSTDTQYF.

The chain combines TRBV5-1 with TRBJ2-1; 7 bases align to TRBD1. CDR1 and CDR2 (germline): SGHRS, YFSETQ. The CDR3 consists of 15 residues. Trimming cost V 1 base and J 4 bases; bases outside gene matches: 5. The chain's CDR3 is CASSLRGQLYNEQFF. In DNA, the CDR3 is TGCGCCAGCAGCTTGAGGGGACAGCTATACAATGAGCAGTTCTTC.

The genes are TRBV27 and TRBJ1-1, with D possibly being TRBD1 (5 bases). This CDR3 is 13 amino acids long. V was shortened by 5 bases and J by 4 bases, with 11 bases between the two germline ends. The germline gives CDR1 MNHEY, CDR2 SMNVEV (reference sequence). CDR3 sequence reads: CASSPRDVTEAFF. CDR3 in DNA: TGTGCCAGCAGTCCCAGGGATGTCACTGAAGCTTTCTTT.

This sequence joins TRBV7-9 and TRBJ2-1; TRBD1 agrees at 9 bases. CDR1 SEHNR and CDR2 FQNEAQ come from the germline V gene (reference sequence). The CDR3 totals 16 residues. Germline trimming cut 5 bases from V and 0 bases from J; bases unmatched to any gene: 5. CDR3 sequence reads: CASSPNRGRSYNEQFF. Written as DNA, the CDR3 is TGTGCCAGCAGCCCAAACAGGGGGCGCTCCTACAATGAGCAGTTCTTC.

This chain links TRBV27 with TRBJ2-1; 15 bases are a match to TRBD2. Germline CDR1 MNHEY, CDR2 SMNVEV (reference sequence). The CDR3 is made up of 16 amino acids. After removal of 5 bases from V and 7 bases from J, the junction contained 6 bases not matched to a gene. The CDR3 protein is CASSPGGTSGRNEQFF. The CDR3 DNA follows: TGTGCCAGCAGTCCCGGCGGGACTAGCGGGAGGAATGAGCAGTTCTTC.

This clone was picked up a small number of times. The chain is built from TRBV7-9 and TRBJ1-1; 9 bases are a match to TRBD1. The CDR3 is 15 amino acids. Per the germline V gene, CDR1 is SEHNR and CDR2 is FQNEAQ (reference sequence). The ends lost 5 bases at V and 4 bases at J; junction bases unmatched: 8. The CDR3 is CASSKQGAGSTEAFF. The CDR3 bases are TGTGCCAGCAGCAAACAGGGGGCAGGAAGCACTGAAGCTTTCTTT. Filled out from reference TRBV7-9 and TRBJ1-1, the complete variable domain reads DTGVSQNPRHKITKRGQNVTFRCDPISEHNRLYWYRQTLGQGPEFLTYFQNEAQLEKSRLLSDRFSAERPKGSFSTLEIQRTEQGDSAMYLCASSKQGAGSTEAFFGQGTRLTVV.

The rearrangement joins TRBV5-6 to TRBJ1-1; D unclear. The V and J ends lost 1 base and 1 base respectively, with 11 bases between them. The germline CDR1 and CDR2 sequences are SGHDT and YYEEEE. The length of the CDR3 is 15 residues. This CDR3 reads CASSLPFRENTEAFF. Here the CDR3 DNA reads TGTGCCAGCAGCTTGCCGTTTCGGGAGAACACTGAAGCTTTCTTT.

The chain is built from TRBV5-1 and TRBJ2-1, with 10 bases that match TRBD2. Germline V gene data show CDR1 as SGHRS and CDR2 as YFSETQ. The CDR3 loop spans 15 amino acids. V gave up 5 bases and J gave up 4 bases; unmatched junction bases: 6. For the CDR3, the DNA is TGCGCCAGCAGGACCGGGACTAGCGCTTACAATGAGCAGTTCTTC. Its protein product is CASRTGTSAYNEQFF.

J is TRBJ1-6 and V is TRBV27; D is unclear. Trimming stripped 5 bases from V and 6 bases from J, with 8 bases between. The CDR3 runs 13 residues. Germline CDR1 and CDR2: MNHEY and SMNVEV (reference sequence). The CDR3 here is CASSPVLNSPLHF. The DNA of the CDR3 is TGTGCCAGCAGTCCCGTCCTTAATTCACCCCTCCACTTT.

The CDR3 region is CASSLVTGGKSRNTIYF. CDR3 sequence (DNA): TGTGCCAGCAGCTTAGTGACAGGGGGGAAATCAAGAAACACCATATATTTT. The chain couples TRBV5-6 to TRBJ1-3; 9 bases align to TRBD1. This CDR3 spans 17 amino acids. CDR1 and CDR2 from the germline V gene are SGHDT and YYEEEE. V shed 2 bases and J 5 bases; nucleotides not matched to a gene: 11.

The gene calls are TRBV15 and TRBJ2-3, with 10 bases lining up with TRBD1. The junction had 4 bases not matched to a gene; V was cut back by 2 bases and J by 2 bases. The CDR3 consists of 16 residues. Germline V CDR1 and CDR2: LNHNV, YYDKDF (reference sequence). The CDR3: CATSRTGTGDTDTQYF. CDR3 DNA: TGTGCCACCAGCAGAACCGGGACAGGGGACACAGATACGCAGTATTTT.

The chain combines TRBV2 with TRBJ2-6, with D perhaps matching TRBD2 (5 bases). This CDR3 has 15 residues. V was cut by 6 bases and J by 0 bases, with 9 bases left in between. The germline V gene has CDR1 SNHLY and CDR2 FYNNEI. The CDR3 sequence is CASSVGDSGANVLTF. CDR3 sequence (DNA): TGTGCCAGCAGCGTGGGAGACTCTGGGGCCAACGTCCTGACTTTC. The full variable domain, completed using reference TRBV2 and TRBJ2-6, is EPEVTQTPSHQVTQMGQEVILRCVPISNHLYFYWYRQILGQKVEFLVSFYNNEISEKSEIFDDQFSVERPDGSNFTLKIRSTKLEDSAMYFCASSVGDSGANVLTFGAGSRLTVL.